This T cell receptor (beta chain) was obtained from a study of cytomegalovirus exposure and HLA in healthy donors. Overall study findings and caveats: The sole available immune exposure information was CMV serostatus. Later analysis placed DRB1 highest and HLA-C lowest in TCR association rates, which differed by HLA locus. Analyzed later, most CMV-associated TCR beta chains appeared HLA-restricted.

From germline, CDR1 is SGHTA and CDR2 FQGTGA. This CDR3 region has 15 residues. With 5 bases clipped from V and 2 bases from J, the junction kept 3 bases outside the gene matches. Healthy bone marrow donors supplied every sample. PCR used 60 Vbeta primers and 13 Jbeta primers. Sequencing was performed with immunoSEQ multiplex PCR; in TCRdb, only in-frame clones are kept and a portion is missing. This table has over 65,000 clones, approximately 71% appearing once. Of note for this clone: As yet, its antigen is unknown.

V and J are TRBV7-3 and TRBJ2-1; 10 nucleotides match TRBD2. The sample was PBMCs. The receptor was isolated from a man aged 40-49 years in good health and CMV-seronegative. The CDR3 DNA follows: TGTGCCAGCAGCGCGAGCGGGGGGGCCTACAATGAGCAGTTCTTC. It codes for CASSASGGAYNEQFF.